This TCR beta chain was sequenced during a study of vaccination and CD4 T cells after COVID-19. This clonotype is termed medium-sized. What it binds is unknown. Indicated treatment: roughly nine-day PBMC culture with coronavirus spike peptide pools or control peptides (ViraFEST assay). Before the COVID-19 pandemic (2011-2018), CD4+ T cells were obtained from the unexposed donor. The Oncomine TCR Beta short-read assay sequenced DNA from cultured CD4+ T cells. TCRdb analysed the PCR reads with MiXCR anew, one entry per CDR3 protein. The profile shows about 5,600 distinct CDR3 sequences, over 35% of them singletons. The origin of this receptor is a human donor in good health. The sample taken for sequencing was CD4+ T cells from blood, cultured in vitro.

CDR3 amino acids: CASTPDRGLYTEAFF. In DNA form, the CDR3 reads TGTGCCAGCACTCCCGACAGGGGGCTTTACACTGAAGCTTTCTTT. This chain links TRBV6-1 with TRBJ1-1; 10 nucleotides align to TRBD1. Trimming at V came to 7 bases and at J to 3 bases, leaving 8 bases not matched to a gene. Germline CDR1 is MNHNS and CDR2 is SASEGT. CDR3 length equals 15 residues.